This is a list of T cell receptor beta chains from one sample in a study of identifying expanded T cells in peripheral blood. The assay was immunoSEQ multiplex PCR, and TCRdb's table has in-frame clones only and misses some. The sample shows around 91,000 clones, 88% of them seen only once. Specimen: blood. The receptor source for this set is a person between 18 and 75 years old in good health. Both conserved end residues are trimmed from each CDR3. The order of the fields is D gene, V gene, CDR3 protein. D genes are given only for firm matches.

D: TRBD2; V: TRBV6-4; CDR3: ASSKAGGDTGELF
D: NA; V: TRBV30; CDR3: AWTKDITDTQY
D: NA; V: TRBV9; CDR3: ASSVVSNSYEQY
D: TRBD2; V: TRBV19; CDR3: ASSISGSSGISRRNEQY
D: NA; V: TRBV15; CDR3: ATSKGRAGANVLT
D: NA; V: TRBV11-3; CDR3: ASSLHSYEQY
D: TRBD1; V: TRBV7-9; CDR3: ASSPTGTEAF
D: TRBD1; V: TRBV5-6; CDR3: ASSFGQGGDTQY
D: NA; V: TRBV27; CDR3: ASTPPQGTEAF
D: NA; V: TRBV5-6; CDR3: ASSPLVGETQY
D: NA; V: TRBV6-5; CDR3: ASSSGLGNQPQH
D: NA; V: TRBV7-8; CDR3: ASSLVSGSSTDTQY
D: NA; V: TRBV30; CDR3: AWGPGANVLT
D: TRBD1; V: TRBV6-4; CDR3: ASSDSPDRGGSPLH
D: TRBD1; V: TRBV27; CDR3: ASGGTGPVTDTQY
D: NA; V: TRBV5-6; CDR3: ASSPGGAEAF
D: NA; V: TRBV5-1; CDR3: ASSLAGRGNTEAF
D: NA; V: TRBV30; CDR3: AWSHPLPRGTEAF
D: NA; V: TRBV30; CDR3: AWSLGDRVTGELF
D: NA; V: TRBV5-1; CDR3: ASSLRGEDTDTQY
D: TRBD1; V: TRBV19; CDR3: ASSPRTGDGYT
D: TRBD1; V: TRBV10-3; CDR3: AIGPGQGHNEQF
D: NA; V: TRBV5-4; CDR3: ASSLAGNNYGYT
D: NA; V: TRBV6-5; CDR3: ASSEDEKEKLF
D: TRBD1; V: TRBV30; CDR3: AWSPWDRVIYEQY
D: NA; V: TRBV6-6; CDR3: ASSDNRDNEAF
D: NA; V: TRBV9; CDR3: ASSPQSALITGELF
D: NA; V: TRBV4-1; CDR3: ASSQDGRGVWPQH
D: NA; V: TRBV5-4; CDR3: ASSSIGGREGETQY
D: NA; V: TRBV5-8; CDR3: ASSLRGGASTEAF
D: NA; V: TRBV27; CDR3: ASSGPNTGELF
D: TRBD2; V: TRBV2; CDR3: ASSPSGGLTYNEQF
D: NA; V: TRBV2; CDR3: ASHRTAYNEQF
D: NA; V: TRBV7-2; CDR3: ASSLGQPGETQY
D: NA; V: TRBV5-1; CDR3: ASSRESNQPQH
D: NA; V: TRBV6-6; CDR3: ASSSPGLGETQY
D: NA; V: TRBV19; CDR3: ASSRGGGRFAEAF
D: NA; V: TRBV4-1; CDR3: ASRVVGGRVDGYT
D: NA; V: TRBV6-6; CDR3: ASSSKQGTNYGYT
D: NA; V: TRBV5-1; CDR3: ASSLGPQETQY
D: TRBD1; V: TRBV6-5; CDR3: ASSEGTGGQPQH
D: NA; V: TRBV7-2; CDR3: ASSPGSNQPQH
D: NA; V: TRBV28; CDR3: ASSLLIQSYSNQPQH
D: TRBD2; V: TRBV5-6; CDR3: ASSLAGGETQY
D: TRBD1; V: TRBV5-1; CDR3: ASSRDRIYGYT
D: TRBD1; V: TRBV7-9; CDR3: ASSLSTGDQPQH
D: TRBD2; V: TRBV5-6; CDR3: ASSTWGALAGDTGELF
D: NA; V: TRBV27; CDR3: ASGRGGTEAF
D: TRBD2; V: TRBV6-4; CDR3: ASSDSSGRGGNEQF
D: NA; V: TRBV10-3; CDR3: AIKVNVNTEAF
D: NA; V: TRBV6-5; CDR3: AVRHEGAGTQY
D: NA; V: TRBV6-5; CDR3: ASSYRGGEKLF
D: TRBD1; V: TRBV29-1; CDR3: SVLTGGAGEQY
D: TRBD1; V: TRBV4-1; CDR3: ASSLDRKGLELF
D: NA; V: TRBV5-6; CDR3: ASSLFEVYGAPGYT
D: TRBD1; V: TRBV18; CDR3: ASSLYKQGGSQPQH
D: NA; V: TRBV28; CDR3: ASRKDYGLQPQH
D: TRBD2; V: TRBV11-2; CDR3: ASSLASGGAYNEQF
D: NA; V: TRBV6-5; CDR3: ASSWGGQKY